This is a list of T cell receptor beta chains from one sample in a study of T cells in localized non-small cell lung cancer. Assay used: immunoSEQ multiplex PCR; TCRdb lists only in-frame clones, some missing. The repertoire holds some 25,000 clones, with more than 85% as singletons. Source: peripheral blood, taken before any cancer treatment. These receptors originate from a man aged 35 to 69 with stage III squamous cell lung carcinoma. Both conserved end residues are part of each CDR3. The order of the fields is CDR3 DNA, CDR3 protein, V gene, D gene, clone size, J gene, CDR3 length. A D gene is named only where the DNA matches it firmly. Clone size, where shown, is once, few, many, or a class for clones that have expanded.

CDR3 DNA: TGTGCCACCGCACAGGGGGCAGGTGGCTACACCTTC
CDR3 protein: CATAQGAGGYTF
V gene: TRBV2
D gene: TRBD1
clone size: -
J gene: TRBJ1-2
CDR3 length: 12

CDR3 DNA: TGCGCCAGCAGTACAGGGGGTAACTATGGCTACACCTTC
CDR3 protein: CASSTGGNYGYTF
V gene: TRBV4-1
D gene: TRBD1
clone size: -
J gene: TRBJ1-2
CDR3 length: 13

CDR3 DNA: TGTGCCAGCAGCCAAGAGCAAAATCAGCCCCAGCATTTT
CDR3 protein: CASSQEQNQPQHF
V gene: TRBV7-2
D gene: -
clone size: once
J gene: TRBJ1-5
CDR3 length: 13

CDR3 DNA: TGTGCCAGCAGCCTGGAGGGTGGGAATAAGCCCCAGCATTTT
CDR3 protein: CASSLEGGNKPQHF
V gene: TRBV5-8
D gene: -
clone size: few
J gene: TRBJ1-5
CDR3 length: 14

CDR3 DNA: TGTGCCATCAGTGACGGGGAGGGGGATGGCTACACCTTC
CDR3 protein: CAISDGEGDGYTF
V gene: TRBV10-3
D gene: -
clone size: few
J gene: TRBJ1-2
CDR3 length: 13

CDR3 DNA: TGCGCCAGCAGCCAAGATCGGGCAGTCTCAGGAAACACCATATATTTT
CDR3 protein: CASSQDRAVSGNTIYF
V gene: TRBV4-1
D gene: -
clone size: -
J gene: TRBJ1-3
CDR3 length: 16

CDR3 DNA: TGTGCCAGCAGGACTACAGTGAGCTCCTACAATGAGCAGTTCTTC
CDR3 protein: CASRTTVSSYNEQFF
V gene: TRBV28
D gene: -
clone size: -
J gene: TRBJ2-1
CDR3 length: 15

CDR3 DNA: TGTGCCAGCAGCGTATATACCCTCCGGTGGGAGACCCAGTACTTC
CDR3 protein: CASSVYTLRWETQYF
V gene: TRBV9
D gene: -
clone size: -
J gene: TRBJ2-5
CDR3 length: 15

CDR3 DNA: TGTGCCAGCCGCCAGCAATCGGTAGCGGGAGGTAAAGATACGCAGTATTTT
CDR3 protein: CASRQQSVAGGKDTQYF
V gene: TRBV21-1
D gene: -
clone size: -
J gene: TRBJ2-3
CDR3 length: 17

CDR3 DNA: TGTGCCAGCAGGGTCTTTAGCGGGAGTAGAACAGATACGCAGTATTTT
CDR3 protein: CASRVFSGSRTDTQYF
V gene: TRBV27
D gene: TRBD2
clone size: -
J gene: TRBJ2-3
CDR3 length: 16

CDR3 DNA: TGTGCCAGCACCCTAGAGGAGGCGGGGGCCACTGAAGCTTTCTTT
CDR3 protein: CASTLEEAGATEAFF
V gene: TRBV2
D gene: -
clone size: -
J gene: TRBJ1-1
CDR3 length: 15

CDR3 DNA: TGTGCCAGCAGCTTGAGCAGGGGCTCCTACGAGCAGTACTTC
CDR3 protein: CASSLSRGSYEQYF
V gene: TRBV7-2
D gene: -
clone size: -
J gene: TRBJ2-7
CDR3 length: 14

CDR3 DNA: TGTGCCAGCAATCAGGGGGCCGGGGAGCTGTTTTTT
CDR3 protein: CASNQGAGELFF
V gene: TRBV2
D gene: TRBD1
clone size: -
J gene: TRBJ2-2
CDR3 length: 12

CDR3 DNA: TGTGCCAGCAGTTTAGCGGGGAAACAAGAGACCCAGTACTTC
CDR3 protein: CASSLAGKQETQYF
V gene: TRBV27
D gene: -
clone size: -
J gene: TRBJ2-5
CDR3 length: 14

CDR3 DNA: TGTGCCAGCAGCCAATACACAGGGGTAGACATTCAGTACTTC
CDR3 protein: CASSQYTGVDIQYF
V gene: TRBV4-2
D gene: TRBD1
clone size: -
J gene: TRBJ2-4
CDR3 length: 14

CDR3 DNA: TGTGCCAGCAGGGTGGGGTCCTCGAATCAGCCCCAGCATTTT
CDR3 protein: CASRVGSSNQPQHF
V gene: TRBV28
D gene: -
clone size: -
J gene: TRBJ1-5
CDR3 length: 14

CDR3 DNA: TGTGCCAGCAGCTTAGCGGGGGTGCGGAACACCGGGGAGCTGTTTTTT
CDR3 protein: CASSLAGVRNTGELFF
V gene: TRBV7-6
D gene: -
clone size: -
J gene: TRBJ2-2
CDR3 length: 16

CDR3 DNA: TGTGCCAGCAATTTGGGCGGGACTAGCGCGAATGAGCAGTTCTTC
CDR3 protein: CASNLGGTSANEQFF
V gene: TRBV7-2
D gene: TRBD2
clone size: -
J gene: TRBJ2-1
CDR3 length: 15

CDR3 DNA: TGTGCCAGCAGCCCCGGGACAGCGAACACTGAAGCTTTCTTT
CDR3 protein: CASSPGTANTEAFF
V gene: TRBV28
D gene: TRBD1
clone size: -
J gene: TRBJ1-1
CDR3 length: 14

CDR3 DNA: TGTGCCAGCAAGGCACAAGATAACTATGGCTACACCTTC
CDR3 protein: CASKAQDNYGYTF
V gene: TRBV5-4
D gene: -
clone size: -
J gene: TRBJ1-2
CDR3 length: 13

CDR3 DNA: TGTGCCAGCAGTAATTGGGGAGCCGGGGAGCTGTTTTTT
CDR3 protein: CASSNWGAGELFF
V gene: TRBV6-5
D gene: -
clone size: -
J gene: TRBJ2-2
CDR3 length: 13

CDR3 DNA: TGTGCCAGCGCGACCGAGGGGTCAGATACGCAGTATTTT
CDR3 protein: CASATEGSDTQYF
V gene: TRBV5-4
D gene: -
clone size: -
J gene: TRBJ2-3
CDR3 length: 13

CDR3 DNA: TGTGCCAGCACCGCCGACAGGGTAGGCTCACCCCTCCACTTT
CDR3 protein: CASTADRVGSPLHF
V gene: TRBV6-5
D gene: TRBD1
clone size: -
J gene: TRBJ1-6
CDR3 length: 14

CDR3 DNA: TGTGCCAGCAGCTTGCAAAGTCCGGGGCACCACAATGAGCAGTTCTTC
CDR3 protein: CASSLQSPGHHNEQFF
V gene: TRBV7-2
D gene: -
clone size: -
J gene: TRBJ2-1
CDR3 length: 16

CDR3 DNA: TGTGCCAGCAGTTCAAGACAGGAGCATGAAAAACTGTTTTTT
CDR3 protein: CASSSRQEHEKLFF
V gene: TRBV6-6
D gene: -
clone size: once
J gene: TRBJ1-4
CDR3 length: 14

CDR3 DNA: TGTGCCAGCAGCCCCGGTCCAGGAAGGAATGAGCAGTTCTTC
CDR3 protein: CASSPGPGRNEQFF
V gene: TRBV7-3
D gene: -
clone size: -
J gene: TRBJ2-1
CDR3 length: 14

CDR3 DNA: TGTGCCAGCAGCCCAGATGGGGGGGTCCCCTATGGCTACACCTTC
CDR3 protein: CASSPDGGVPYGYTF
V gene: TRBV9
D gene: -
clone size: -
J gene: TRBJ1-2
CDR3 length: 15

CDR3 DNA: TGTGCCAGCAGCTTAGCCGGGACAGGGAGTTCAGGCTACACCTTC
CDR3 protein: CASSLAGTGSSGYTF
V gene: TRBV7-2
D gene: TRBD1
clone size: -
J gene: TRBJ1-2
CDR3 length: 15

CDR3 DNA: TGTGCCAGTAGTTACCCCCGCGGGGGCCGGACTGAAGCTTTCTTT
CDR3 protein: CASSYPRGGRTEAFF
V gene: TRBV19
D gene: -
clone size: -
J gene: TRBJ1-1
CDR3 length: 15

CDR3 DNA: TGTGCCAGCAGTGAAAGAAGGGTGCGGGACAGGAGCACAGATACGCAGTATTTT
CDR3 protein: CASSERRVRDRSTDTQYF
V gene: TRBV6-1
D gene: TRBD1
clone size: -
J gene: TRBJ2-3
CDR3 length: 18

CDR3 DNA: TGTGCCAGCAGTGTTAGGGACCAGCCCCAGCATTTT
CDR3 protein: CASSVRDQPQHF
V gene: TRBV6-1
D gene: -
clone size: -
J gene: TRBJ1-5
CDR3 length: 12

CDR3 DNA: TGTGCCAGCAGTTTAGGCGGAATACTCTATGGCTACACCTTC
CDR3 protein: CASSLGGILYGYTF
V gene: TRBV28
D gene: -
clone size: few
J gene: TRBJ1-2
CDR3 length: 14

CDR3 DNA: TGTGCCAGCAGCGCCGAGGGAGGGGGTGGCACAACTGAAGCTTTCTTT
CDR3 protein: CASSAEGGGGTTEAFF
V gene: TRBV7-9
D gene: -
clone size: -
J gene: TRBJ1-1
CDR3 length: 16

CDR3 DNA: TGTGCCAGCAGCTTGGAGGGTCTTACAGATACGCAGTATTTT
CDR3 protein: CASSLEGLTDTQYF
V gene: TRBV7-3
D gene: -
clone size: -
J gene: TRBJ2-3
CDR3 length: 14

CDR3 DNA: TGTGCCAGCAGCCAACAATGGAACCTTGAAGCTTTCTTT
CDR3 protein: CASSQQWNLEAFF
V gene: TRBV4-2
D gene: -
clone size: -
J gene: TRBJ1-1
CDR3 length: 13

CDR3 DNA: TGTGCCAGTAGTACCGGGACAGGAGCATTCGAGCAGTACTTC
CDR3 protein: CASSTGTGAFEQYF
V gene: TRBV19
D gene: TRBD1
clone size: -
J gene: TRBJ2-7
CDR3 length: 14